This T cell receptor (beta chain) was captured in a study of cytomegalovirus exposure and HLA in healthy donors. General observations from the study: Most TCR sequences were rare, but some public TCRs occurred in many donors. Cytomegalovirus status, reportedly, was diagnosed with high specificity and sensitivity by the classifier.

The protocol was immunoSEQ multiplex PCR, while the TCRdb copy is restricted to in-frame clones and leaves out a portion. The table records roughly 70,000 clones, over 85% of them present only once. Regarding this clone: The antigen is unknown.

This TCR was recovered from a woman aged 18-29 years in good health and CMV-seropositive. The sequenced material came from PBMCs.

In DNA form, the CDR3 reads TGTGCCATCAGGGGGACTAGCGGGAAGGTTTACGAGCAGTACTTC. Translation: CAIRGTSGKVYEQYF. The rearrangement joins TRBV10-3 to TRBJ2-7; TRBD2 matches 13 bases. The CDR3 sequence is 15 residues long. Per the germline V gene, CDR1 is ENHRY and CDR2 is SYGVKD. The trim removed 6 bases at V and 4 bases at J, leaving 6 bases unmatched.